This T cell receptor beta chain was identified in a study of blood T cell repertoires in COVID-19. Study context: Sites across the United States, Italy and Spain contributed samples from acute and convalescent COVID-19. PBMCs, B-cell-depleted T cells, or T cells provided the cDNA or gDNA that made up the material.

Researchers sorted participants into cohorts using their self-reported clinical history. V was trimmed by 7 bases and J by 1 base, leaving 13 bases between them. This CDR3 is 14 amino acids long. Germline-derived CDR1 and CDR2 are SEHNR and FQNEAQ (reference sequence). Repertoires were generated with immunoSEQ multiplex PCR, while TCRdb's copy carries only in-frame clones and drops some. The sample has about 260,000 clones, around 88% seen once. The sample taken for sequencing was PBMCs or T cells enriched from blood (not recorded which). This TCR was sampled from a middle-aged woman with acute COVID-19. This chain connects TRBV7-9 to TRBJ1-2, with a tentative D call TRBD1 (5 bases). The CDR3, as DNA: TGTGCCAGCACCCTCTCAGGGTTTAACTATGGCTACACCTTC. Translating gives CASTLSGFNYGYTF.